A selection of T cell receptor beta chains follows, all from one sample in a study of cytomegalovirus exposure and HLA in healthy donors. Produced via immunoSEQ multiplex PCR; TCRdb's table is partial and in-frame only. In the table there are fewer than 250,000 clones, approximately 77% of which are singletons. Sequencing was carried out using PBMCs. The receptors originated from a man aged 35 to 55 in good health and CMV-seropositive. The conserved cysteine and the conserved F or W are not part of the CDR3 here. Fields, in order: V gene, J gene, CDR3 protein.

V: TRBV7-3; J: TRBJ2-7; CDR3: ASSWQSYEQY
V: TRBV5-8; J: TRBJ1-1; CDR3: ASSLTGFSTEAF
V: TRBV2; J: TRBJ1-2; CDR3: ASSESRDSYGYT
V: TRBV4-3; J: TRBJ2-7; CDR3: ASSQRTGTYEQY
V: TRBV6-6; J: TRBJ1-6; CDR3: ASSYGQGSESPLH
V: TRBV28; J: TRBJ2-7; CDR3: ASSGGGAASGRYEQY
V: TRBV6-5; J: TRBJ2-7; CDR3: ASSYGDRDYEQY
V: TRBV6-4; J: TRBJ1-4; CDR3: ASRGLGRQNEKLF
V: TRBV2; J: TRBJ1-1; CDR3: ASSRRGQGSNTEAF
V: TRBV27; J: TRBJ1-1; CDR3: ASSPRGGMNTEAF
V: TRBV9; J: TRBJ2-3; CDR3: ASSVERGPSTDTQY
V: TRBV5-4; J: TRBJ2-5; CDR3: ASSFGTTQETQY
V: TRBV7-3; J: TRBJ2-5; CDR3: ASSPGGVGETQY
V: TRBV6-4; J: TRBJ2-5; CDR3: ATEPRGLAGGRGQETQY
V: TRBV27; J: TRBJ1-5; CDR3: ATQGDGSQH
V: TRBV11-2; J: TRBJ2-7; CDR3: ASSLDGGTALGEQY
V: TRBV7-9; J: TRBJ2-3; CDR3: ASILVVGDTQY
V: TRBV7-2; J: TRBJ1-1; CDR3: ASSSLGVDTEAF
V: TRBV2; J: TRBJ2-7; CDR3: ASSEASRRGATYEQY
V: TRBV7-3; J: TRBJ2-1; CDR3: ASSLSRDNEQF
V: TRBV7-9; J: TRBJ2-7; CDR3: ASSLDSSYEQY
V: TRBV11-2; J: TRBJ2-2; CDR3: ASSYDRDAGELF
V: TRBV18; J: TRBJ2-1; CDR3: ASSPPSGSFNEQF
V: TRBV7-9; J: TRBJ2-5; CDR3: ASSPPPGPRGTQY
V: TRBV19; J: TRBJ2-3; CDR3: ASSIVATDTQY
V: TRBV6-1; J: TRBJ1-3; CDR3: ASRKDRISGNTIY
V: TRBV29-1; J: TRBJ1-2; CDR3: SVPGGLGGYGYT
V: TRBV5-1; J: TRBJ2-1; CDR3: ASSWRTSSYNEQF
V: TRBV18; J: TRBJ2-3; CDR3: ASSPSAGEGGTDTQY
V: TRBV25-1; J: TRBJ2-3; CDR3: ASTWTGGFSSTDTQY
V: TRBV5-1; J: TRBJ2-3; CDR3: ASSLAGGITDTQY
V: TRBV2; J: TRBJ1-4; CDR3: ASNKGAKGEKLF
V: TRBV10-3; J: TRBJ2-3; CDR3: AISESIPRADTQY
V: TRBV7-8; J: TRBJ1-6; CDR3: ASGTGGHSPLH
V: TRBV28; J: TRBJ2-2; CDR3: ASRTGTAGTGELF
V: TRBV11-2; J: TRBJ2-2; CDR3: ASSLARSGELF
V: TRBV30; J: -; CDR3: AWSVQGAYEQY
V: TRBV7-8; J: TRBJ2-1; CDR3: ASSSLQGVGNEQF
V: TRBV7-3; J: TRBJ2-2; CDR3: ASSSAGGNTGELF
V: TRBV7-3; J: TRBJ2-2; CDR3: ASSPSTGGYGELF
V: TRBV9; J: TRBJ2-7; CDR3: ASSVPFPPYSYEQY
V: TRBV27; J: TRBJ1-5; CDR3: ASSLFWTGSGEQPQH
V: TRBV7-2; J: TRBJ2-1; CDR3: ASSLGTREGGF
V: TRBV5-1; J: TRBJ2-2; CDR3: ASSLAASGNTGELF
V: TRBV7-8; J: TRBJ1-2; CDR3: ASTRGTGGDGYT
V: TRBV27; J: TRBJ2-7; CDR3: ASSKLKSITGTGYEQY
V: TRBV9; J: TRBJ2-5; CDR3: ASSVSLGGQETQY
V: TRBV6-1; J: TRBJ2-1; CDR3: ASTLEARYNEQF
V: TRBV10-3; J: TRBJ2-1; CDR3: AISESRQGGNEQF
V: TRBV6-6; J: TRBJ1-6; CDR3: ASSRQGLGSPLH
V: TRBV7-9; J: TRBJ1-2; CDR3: ASSDMTGGEVYGYT
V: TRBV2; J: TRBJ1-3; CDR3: ASSEGRTRDTIY